Below, 5 T cell receptor beta chains from the same sample are listed, as sequenced in a study of blood T cells in healthy people across ages. With a J-beta primer mix and a sample-barcoded 5' primer, a second PCR ran roughly 6 to 11 cycles. TCRdb itself ran the 5' RACE reads through MiXCR, one entry per CDR3 protein. The table includes about 1.4 million distinct CDR3 sequences, approximately 59% detected once. The sequenced material came from blood. These receptors all stem from a man aged 18 to 30 in good health.

J is TRBJ2-4 and V is TRBV2, with D possibly matching TRBD1 (7 bases). The better agreement between TRBJ2-5 and the DNA end casts doubt on the J call. The germline V gene encodes CDR1 SNHLY and CDR2 FYNNEI. The CDR3 is made up of 15 amino acids. The CDR3 loop reads CASSEAVAGGGTQYF. CDR3 sequence (DNA): TGTGCCAGCAGTGAAGCGGTGGCAGGGGGAGGGACCCAGTACTTC.

With respect to this clonotype: The junction does not match germline at one end; this may be a read error. This rearrangement joins TRBV6-5 to TRBJ1-2, with 8 bases aligning to TRBD1. The CDR3 is 12 residues long. Germline CDR1 reads MNHEY; CDR2 reads SVGAGI. The CDR3 sequence is CACRVTGDGYTF. CDR3 sequence (DNA): TGTGCCTGCAGGGTGACAGGGGACGGCTACACCTTC.

J is TRBJ2-1 and V is TRBV29-1; TRBD2 is a possible D gene (6 bases). CDR1 is SQVTM, CDR2 ANQGSEA, per germline. V was clipped by 5 bases and J by 4 bases, with 18 bases between them. This CDR3 spans 15 amino acids. Here the CDR3 reads CSVYLASSRYNEQFF. CDR3 DNA sequence: TGCAGCGTTTATCTAGCGTCCTCGAGGTACAATGAGCAGTTCTTC.

J is TRBJ1-1 and V is TRBV7-2, with TRBD1 as a possible D gene (6 bases). The CDR3 is 14 residues long. Germline V lookup: CDR1 SGHTA, CDR2 FQGNSA. Trimming removed 0 bases at V and 5 bases at J, with 10 bases between. In nucleotides, the CDR3 is TGTGCCAGCAGCTTAGCCCCAGGGGAAACTGAAGCTTTCTTT. Its translation: CASSLAPGETEAFF.

Points on this clonotype: The junction does not match germline at one end; this may be a read error. CDR3 loop: CASRYSLNYGYTF. The DNA for the CDR3 is TGTGCCAGCAGGTACTCTCTTAACTATGGCTACACCTTC. V is TRBV6-5 and J is TRBJ1-2, with D hard to call. CDR3 length: 13 residues. Germline-derived CDR1 and CDR2 are MNHEY and SVGAGI.